The sequence of this T cell receptor beta chain was determined in a study of T cell responses to AZD1222 COVID-19 vaccine. Study results and limitations: Unmutated regions of variants are reportedly targeted by nearly half of spike-specific TCRs. Baseline seropositives among AZD1222 recipients totaled only six or seven. Donors were largely white British and mainly female; clonal diversity was possibly underestimated. Breadth and depth of Spike-specific TCRs rose after two AZD1222 doses.

Method: immunoSEQ multiplex PCR; TCRdb's copy keeps in-frame clones and lacks some. The sample has 150,000 to 200,000 clones, just over 90% seen once. This clone was seen once. The antigen remains undetermined. The length of the CDR3 is 10 residues. The ends were cut back, 4 bases at V and 7 bases at J, with 3 bases in the middle. Germline V gives CDR1 LGHNA, CDR2 YSLEER. The starting material was peripheral blood, obtained 28 days after the second AZD1222 dose. This clonotype was obtained from an adult who received the AZD1222 COVID-19 vaccine. V usage is TRBV4-3 and J usage is TRBJ2-3, with D unclear. The CDR3 DNA reads TGCGCCAGCAGCCCATATACGCAGTATTTT. This translates into CASSPYTQYF.